The next 8 T cell receptor beta chains were all read from a single sample in a study of blood T cell repertoires in COVID-19. Method: immunoSEQ multiplex PCR; TCRdb's copy keeps in-frame clones and lacks some. This table has about 30,000 clones, over 75% appearing once. Sequencing input: peripheral blood. These receptors were obtained from a man in his fifties or sixties with active COVID-19.

The chain recombines TRBV7-6 with TRBJ2-7, with 7 bases identical to TRBD2. Germline loops: CDR1 SGHVS, CDR2 FNYEAQ. CDR3 length: 18 amino acids. The ends lost 3 bases at V and 0 bases at J; junction bases unmatched: 14. This CDR3 is CASSFSAATSASSYEQYF. CDR3 bases: TGTGCCAGCAGCTTCAGCGCCGCTACTAGCGCCAGCTCCTACGAGCAGTACTTC.

The chain joins TRBV30 to TRBJ1-2; D is undetermined. V was cut by 2 bases and J by 5 bases, with 9 bases left in between. CDR3 length: 12 residues. The germline gives CDR1 GTSNPN, CDR2 SVGIG (reference sequence). CDR3 nucleotide sequence: TGTGCCTGGAGTCCCCAGGTGTATGGCTACACCTTC. Its translation: CAWSPQVYGYTF.

This chain links TRBV18 with TRBJ2-3; D perhaps matches TRBD2 (5 bases). Trimming shortened V by 1 base and J by 0 bases, and 11 bases separated the two germline ends. There are 16 residues in the CDR3. The germline CDR1 and CDR2 sequences are KGHSH and LQKENI. The CDR3 here is CASSPRLAGSTDTQYF. The DNA of the CDR3 is TGTGCCAGCTCACCACGGCTAGCCGGTAGCACAGATACGCAGTATTTT.

This clone was seen once. The chain uses TRBV28 and TRBJ2-1; 11 positions match TRBD2. The germline CDR1 and CDR2 sequences are MDHEN and SYDVKM. The CDR3 has 17 residues. Trimming at V came to 4 bases and at J to 8 bases, leaving 13 bases not matched to a gene. The CDR3 reads CASSSEVAGGPWDEQFF. CDR3 DNA sequence: TGTGCCAGCAGTTCAGAAGTAGCGGGAGGGCCTTGGGATGAGCAGTTCTTC.

The chain joins TRBV6-5 to TRBJ1-1; D not resolved. CDR3 length equals 13 residues. Germline CDR1 reads MNHEY; CDR2 reads SVGAGI. V dropped 6 bases and J dropped 0 bases, with 8 bases sitting between them. Here the CDR3 DNA reads TGTGCCAGCAGCTCACTCATGAACACTGAAGCTTTCTTT. Its translation is CASSSLMNTEAFF.

This chain connects TRBV28 to TRBJ2-7; 8 positions match TRBD2. This CDR3 is built from 16 residues. The V gene's germline CDR1 is MDHEN and CDR2 SYDVKM. Trimming took 5 bases from V and 4 from J; bases not matched to a gene: 13. The CDR3 loop reads CASSLLGGGTRYEQYF. Written as DNA, the CDR3 is TGTGCCAGCAGTCTGCTTGGTGGCGGGACTAGGTACGAGCAGTACTTC.

This sequence joins TRBV19 and TRBJ2-7; perhaps TRBD1 as D (5 bases). The CDR3 totals 13 residues. Per the germline V gene, CDR1 is LNHDA and CDR2 is SQIVND (reference sequence). The germline V and J ends were trimmed by 5 bases and 3 bases, with 11 bases remaining between them. The CDR3 here is CASSLRQGYEQYF. In DNA, the CDR3 is TGTGCCAGTAGTTTGAGGCAGGGCTACGAGCAGTACTTC. The variable domain in full, completed from reference TRBV19 and TRBJ2-7, reads DGGITQSPKYLFRKEGQNVTLSCEQNLNHDAMYWYRQDPGQGLRLIYYSQIVNDFQKGDIAEGYSVSREKKESFPLTVTSAQKNPTAFYLCASSLRQGYEQYFGPGTRLTVT.

The chain employs TRBV5-4 and TRBJ2-3; the D gene is possibly TRBD2 (6 bases). The V end was cut by 4 bases, the J end by 2 bases, with 17 bases between. The CDR3 totals 16 residues. CDR1 is SGHNT, CDR2 YYREEE, per germline (reference sequence). CDR3 in DNA: TGTGCCAGCAGCCCTAAGCTGGCGGGGCACACAGATACGCAGTATTTT. Translated, it gives CASSPKLAGHTDTQYF.